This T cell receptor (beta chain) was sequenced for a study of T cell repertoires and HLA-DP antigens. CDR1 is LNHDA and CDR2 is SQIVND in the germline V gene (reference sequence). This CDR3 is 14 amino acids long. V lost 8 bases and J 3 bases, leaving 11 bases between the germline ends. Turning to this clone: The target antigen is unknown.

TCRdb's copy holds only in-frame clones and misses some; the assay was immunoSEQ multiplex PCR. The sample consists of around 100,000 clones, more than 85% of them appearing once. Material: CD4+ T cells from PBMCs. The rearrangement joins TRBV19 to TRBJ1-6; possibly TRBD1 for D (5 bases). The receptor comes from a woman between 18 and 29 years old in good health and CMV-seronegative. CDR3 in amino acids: CASLPGGYNSPLHF. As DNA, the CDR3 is TGTGCCAGTTTACCTGGGGGCTATAATTCACCCCTCCACTTT.